The sequence of this T cell receptor beta chain was determined in a study of OX40 agonist ivuxolimab in advanced cancers. The repertoire was sequenced with immunoSEQ multiplex PCR; TCRdb's copy has only in-frame clones and lacks some. Here the sample spans approximately 110,000 clones, just under 95% being singletons. Points from the study as a whole: CD4+ and CD8+ blood T cells expanded clonally by week 6 at 0.1 to 3.0 mg/kg. The 0.1-3.0 mg/kg partial responders had among the lowest clonal expansion.

The V end was cut by 0 bases, the J end by 3 bases, with 14 bases between. The CDR3 runs to 16 residues. Per germline, CDR1 LGHNA and CDR2 YSLEER. Blood specimens came from baseline, cycle 4 day 1, and cycle 7 day 1. A word on this clone: The antigen remains undetermined.

The specimen was CD4+ or CD8+ T cells sorted from blood, collected in a trial of the OX40 agonist ivuxolimab. The chain has TRBV4-3 and TRBJ2-5, with D possibly matching TRBD2 (6 bases). This TCR came from an adult with an advanced solid tumor such as melanoma, head and neck, liver or kidney cancer. In DNA, the CDR3 is TGCGCCAGCAGCCAAGATCCGGGGACTGGCGAAGAGACCCAGTACTTC. As protein: CASSQDPGTGEETQYF.